This is a list of T cell receptor beta chains from one sample in a study of immune cell composition in non-small cell lung cancer. The method was immunoSEQ multiplex PCR; TCRdb's version includes in-frame clones alone and lacks a portion of them. This sample has under 3,500 clones; about four fifths occur once, and the top ten carry 12%. The sequencing input was non-adjacent lung tissue. Receptors were obtained from a human donor with non-small cell lung cancer. Each CDR3 is given without its conserved first and last residue.

cdr3_aa: AWSVHHRDRYEQY
cdr3_length: 13
v_call: TRBV30

cdr3_aa: ASSIRRGQLGGANTGELF
cdr3_length: 18
v_call: TRBV19

cdr3_aa: SVVRDLPGELF
cdr3_length: 11
v_call: TRBV29-1

cdr3_aa: ASRTGRDTQY
cdr3_length: 10
v_call: TRBV6-5

cdr3_aa: ASSLGVSGAQH
cdr3_length: 11
v_call: TRBV7-8

cdr3_aa: ASSLGQQNYEQY
cdr3_length: 12
v_call: TRBV6-1

cdr3_aa: ASSPLPSGNNEQF
cdr3_length: 13
v_call: TRBV18

cdr3_aa: ASSLGTSAF
cdr3_length: 9
v_call: TRBV6-5

cdr3_aa: ATSREYRGRGTEAF
cdr3_length: 14
v_call: TRBV15

cdr3_aa: SVPGMGTDTQY
cdr3_length: 11
v_call: TRBV29-1

cdr3_aa: ASRGKGQSVIQY
cdr3_length: 12
v_call: TRBV28

cdr3_aa: ASSFLTQEETQY
cdr3_length: 12
v_call: TRBV7-9

cdr3_aa: ASRRQGSSGNQPQH
cdr3_length: 14
v_call: TRBV19

cdr3_aa: AWRPGTGGYEQY
cdr3_length: 12
v_call: TRBV30

cdr3_aa: ATQQAGANVLT
cdr3_length: 11
v_call: TRBV28

cdr3_aa: ASSYGTSGRLEETQY
cdr3_length: 15
v_call: TRBV7-9

cdr3_aa: ASSLDIGGTEAF
cdr3_length: 12
v_call: TRBV11-2

cdr3_aa: ASSLAAGVDTEAF
cdr3_length: 13
v_call: TRBV5-1

cdr3_aa: ASSLEGAGNQPQH
cdr3_length: 13
v_call: TRBV5-4

cdr3_aa: ASSERPLLAKNIQY
cdr3_length: 14
v_call: TRBV2

cdr3_aa: ASSLSGDYDTQY
cdr3_length: 12
v_call: TRBV5-1

cdr3_aa: ASTTSGRADVDIQY
cdr3_length: 14
v_call: TRBV13

cdr3_aa: ASSLERGLGGDAF
cdr3_length: 13
v_call: TRBV7-9

cdr3_aa: ASSHRDSYTGELF
cdr3_length: 13
v_call: TRBV7-2

cdr3_aa: ASSEAGQGNTGELF
cdr3_length: 14
v_call: TRBV2

cdr3_aa: ASSQERGTSGFLGTQY
cdr3_length: 16
v_call: TRBV4-3